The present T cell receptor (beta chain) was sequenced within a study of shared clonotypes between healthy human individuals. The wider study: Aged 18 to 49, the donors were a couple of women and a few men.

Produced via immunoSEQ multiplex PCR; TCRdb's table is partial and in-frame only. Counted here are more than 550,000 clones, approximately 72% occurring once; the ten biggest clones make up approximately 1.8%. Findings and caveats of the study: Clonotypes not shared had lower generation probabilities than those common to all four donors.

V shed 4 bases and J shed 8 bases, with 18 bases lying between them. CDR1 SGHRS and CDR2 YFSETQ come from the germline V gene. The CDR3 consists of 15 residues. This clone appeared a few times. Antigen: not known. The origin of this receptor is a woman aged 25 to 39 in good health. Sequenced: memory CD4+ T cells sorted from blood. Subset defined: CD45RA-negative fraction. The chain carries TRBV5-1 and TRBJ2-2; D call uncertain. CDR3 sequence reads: CASSRPGPLRGELFF. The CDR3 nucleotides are TGCGCCAGCAGCCGGCCGGGCCCGCTTCGAGGGGAGCTGTTTTTT.